This T cell receptor (beta chain) originates from a study of shared clonotypes between healthy human individuals. Only in-frame clones appear in the TCRdb table, and some are missing; sequencing was by immunoSEQ multiplex PCR. The data hold a few million clones, with more than 80% observed a single time. Turning to this clone: Other nucleotide sequences from this sample produce the same CDR3.

Germline assignment: CDR1 SGDLS and CDR2 YYNGEE. The CDR3 sequence is 13 residues long. V lost 0 bases to trimming and J lost 3 bases, with 6 bases between them. This chain uses TRBV9 with TRBJ1-1, with D unclear. Source material: naive CD4+ T cells sorted from blood. Subset: CD45RA+ positively selected. The TCR comes from a man between 18 and 35 years old in good health. CDR3 coding DNA: TGTGCCAGCAGCGTAGAGGGAGACACTGAAGCTTTCTTT. As protein: CASSVEGDTEAFF.